The 6 T cell receptor beta chains given below trace back to one sample, sequenced in a study of T cells in Graves' hyperthyroidism and ophthalmopathy. Amplification targeted TCR beta CDR3 regions from RNA transcripts. The TCR CDR3 first-round RT-PCR relied on the HTBI primer set. TCRdb used MiXCR to reprocess the multiplex PCR reads, holding one entry per CDR3 protein. Of approximately 370,000 distinct CDR3 sequences listed, about 17% are singletons. Material for sequencing was blood. These receptors were obtained from a woman aged 25 to 45 with Graves' hyperthyroidism that later progressed to Graves' ophthalmopathy.

This clonotype showed up just a few times. The chain carries TRBV30 and TRBJ2-3, with D perhaps TRBD2 (5 bases). CDR1 is GTSNPN, CDR2 SVGIG, per germline (reference sequence). V was cut by 2 bases and J by 3 bases, with 15 bases left in between. The CDR3 runs to 15 residues. The CDR3 DNA reads TGTGCCTGGAGTAATGGGAGTCGGGCGACAGATACGCAGTATTTT. It codes for CAWSNGSRATDTQYF.

This clonotype showed up just a few times. The chain couples TRBV4-1 to TRBJ1-2; D is ambiguous. CDR1 and CDR2 (germline): MGHRA, YSYEKL. V lost 0 bases and J lost 2, with 10 bases in between. The CDR3 sequence is 15 residues long. CDR3 region: CASSQERSGNYGYTF. CDR3 sequence (DNA): TGCGCCAGCAGCCAAGAGCGATCAGGAAACTATGGCTACACCTTC.

V usage is TRBV20-1 and J usage is TRBJ2-7; 7 bases align to TRBD1. The V gene end was trimmed by 5 bases and the J gene end by 2 bases; junction bases not matched to a gene: 12. The CDR3 has 15 residues. Germline CDR1 is DFQATT and CDR2 is SNEGSKA (reference sequence). The CDR3 sequence is CSAGETGRLTYEQYF. The CDR3 DNA sequence: TGCAGTGCTGGGGAGACAGGGCGTCTAACCTACGAGCAGTACTTC.

This clonotype was recorded a few times. The V call is TRBV27, the J call TRBJ1-5; D may be TRBD1 (6 bases). Per the germline V gene, CDR1 is MNHEY and CDR2 is SMNVEV (reference sequence). V lost 4 bases and J lost 6, with 10 bases in between. CDR3 length equals 13 residues. CDR3 sequence: CASSYREGQPQHF. The CDR3 DNA sequence: TGTGCCAGCAGTTACAGGGAGGGTCAGCCCCAGCATTTT.

The chain has TRBV3-1 and TRBJ2-1; no reliable D call. Trimming took off 1 base at V and 7 bases at J, with 8 bases between the two ends. The CDR3 totals 13 residues. The germline V gene encodes CDR1 LGHDT and CDR2 YNNKEL (reference sequence). CDR3 nucleotides: TGTGCCAGCAGCCAAGTGGCAGAGAATGAGCAGTTCTTC. Translation gives CASSQVAENEQFF.

At least ten counts were recorded for this clonotype. The chain is built from TRBV29-1 and TRBJ2-3; 13 bases line up with TRBD2. Germline V gives CDR1 SQVTM, CDR2 ANQGSEA. The CDR3 runs to 17 residues. V shed 5 bases, J shed 6 bases, and the junction held 14 bases outside the gene matches. The CDR3 loop is CSVRELAGGPGGDTQYF. Here the CDR3 DNA reads TGCAGCGTTCGAGAACTAGCGGGAGGGCCGGGGGGTGATACGCAGTATTTT.